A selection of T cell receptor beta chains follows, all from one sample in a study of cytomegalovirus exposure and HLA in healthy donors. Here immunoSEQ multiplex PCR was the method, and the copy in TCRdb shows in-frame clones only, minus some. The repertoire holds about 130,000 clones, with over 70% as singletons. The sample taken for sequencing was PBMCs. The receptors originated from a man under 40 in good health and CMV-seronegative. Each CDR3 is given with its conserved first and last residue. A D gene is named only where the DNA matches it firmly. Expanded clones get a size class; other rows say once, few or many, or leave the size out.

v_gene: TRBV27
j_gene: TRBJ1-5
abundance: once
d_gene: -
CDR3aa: CASSPGGNQPQHF
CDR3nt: TGTGCCAGCAGTCCAGGGGGCAATCAGCCCCAGCATTTT

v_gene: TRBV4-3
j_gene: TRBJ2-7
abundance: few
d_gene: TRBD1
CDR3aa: CASSQGQGIEYEQYF
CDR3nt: TGCGCCAGCAGCCAAGGACAGGGGATCGAGTACGAGCAGTACTTC

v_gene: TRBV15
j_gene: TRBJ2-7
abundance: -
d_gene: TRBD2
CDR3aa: CATSRDKREGHEQYF
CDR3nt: TGTGCCACCAGCAGAGATAAGCGGGAGGGCCACGAGCAGTACTTC

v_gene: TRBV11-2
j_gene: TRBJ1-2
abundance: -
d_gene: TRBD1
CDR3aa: CASSRDRGPYGYTF
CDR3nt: TGTGCCAGCAGCCGCGACAGGGGGCCTTATGGCTACACCTTC

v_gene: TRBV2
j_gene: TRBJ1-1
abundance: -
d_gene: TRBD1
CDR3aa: CASKTDRANTEAFF
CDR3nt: TGTGCCAGCAAAACAGACAGGGCGAACACTGAAGCTTTCTTT

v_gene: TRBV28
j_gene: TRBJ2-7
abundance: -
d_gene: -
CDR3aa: CASSSPPAAYEQYF
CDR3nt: TGTGCCAGCAGTTCCCCCCCAGCGGCCTACGAGCAGTACTTC

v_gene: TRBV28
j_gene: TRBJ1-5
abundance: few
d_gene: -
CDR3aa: CASSLRQGNQPQHF
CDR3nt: TGTGCCAGCAGTCTAAGACAGGGCAATCAGCCCCAGCATTTT

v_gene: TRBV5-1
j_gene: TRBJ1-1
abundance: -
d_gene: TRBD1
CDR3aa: CASGQGLGAVTEAFF
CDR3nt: TGCGCCAGTGGACAGGGGTTGGGGGCTGTCACTGAAGCTTTCTTT

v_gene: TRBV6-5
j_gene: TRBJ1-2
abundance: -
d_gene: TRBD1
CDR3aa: CASSYKGASGYTF
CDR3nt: TGTGCCAGCAGTTATAAGGGGGCGAGCGGCTACACCTTC

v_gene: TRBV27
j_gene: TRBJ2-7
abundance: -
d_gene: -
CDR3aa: CASSYSPTYEQYF
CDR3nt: TGTGCCAGCAGTTATTCCCCCACCTACGAGCAGTACTTC

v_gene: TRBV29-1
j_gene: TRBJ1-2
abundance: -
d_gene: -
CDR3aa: CSVEGAEGYGYTF
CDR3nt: TGCAGCGTTGAAGGGGCAGAGGGCTATGGCTACACCTTC

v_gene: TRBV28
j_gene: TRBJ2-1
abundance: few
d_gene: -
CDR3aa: CASRPGTGGYNEQFF
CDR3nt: TGTGCCAGCAGGCCCGGGACTGGGGGCTACAATGAGCAGTTCTTC

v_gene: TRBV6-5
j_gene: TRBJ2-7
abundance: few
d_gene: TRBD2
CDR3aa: CASSYGTSGYEQYF
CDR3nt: TGTGCCAGCAGTTACGGGACTAGCGGCTACGAGCAGTACTTC

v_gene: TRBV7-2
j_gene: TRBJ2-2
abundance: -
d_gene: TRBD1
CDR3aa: CASTPGGGDTGELFF
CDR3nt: TGTGCCAGCACCCCAGGGGGCGGGGACACCGGGGAGCTGTTTTTT

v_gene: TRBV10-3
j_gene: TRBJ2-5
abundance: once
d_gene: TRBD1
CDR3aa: CAISGEDRAETQYF
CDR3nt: TGTGCCATCAGTGGTGAGGACAGGGCAGAGACCCAGTACTTC

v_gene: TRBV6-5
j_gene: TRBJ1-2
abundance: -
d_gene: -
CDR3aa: CATRTPNYGYTF
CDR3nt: TGTGCCACTCGGACTCCTAACTATGGCTACACCTTC

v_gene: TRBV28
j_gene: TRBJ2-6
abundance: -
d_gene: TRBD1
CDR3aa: CASSPRGTGGAGANVLTF
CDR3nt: TGTGCCAGCAGCCCAAGGGGTACAGGGGGCGCTGGGGCCAACGTCCTGACTTTC

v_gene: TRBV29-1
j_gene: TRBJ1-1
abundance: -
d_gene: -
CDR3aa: CSVEPGQNTEAFF
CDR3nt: TGCAGCGTTGAACCGGGACAGAACACTGAAGCTTTCTTT

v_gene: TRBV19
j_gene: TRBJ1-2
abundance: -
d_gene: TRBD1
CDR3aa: CASSRAGGADYGYTF
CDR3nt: TGTGCCAGTAGCCGAGCAGGGGGTGCCGACTATGGCTACACCTTC

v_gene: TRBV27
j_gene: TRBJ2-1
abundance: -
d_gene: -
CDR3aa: CASSLSPSGTKYNEQFF
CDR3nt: TGTGCCAGCAGTTTATCACCCAGCGGGACAAAGTACAATGAGCAGTTCTTC

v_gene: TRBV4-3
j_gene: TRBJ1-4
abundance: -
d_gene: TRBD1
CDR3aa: CASSQNRDRRGEKLFF
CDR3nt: TGCGCCAGCAGCCAGAATCGGGACAGGCGTGGTGAAAAACTGTTTTTT

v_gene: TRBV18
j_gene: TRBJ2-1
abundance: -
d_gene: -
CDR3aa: CATTPGQTYNEQFF
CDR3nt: TGTGCCACGACTCCGGGACAAACCTACAATGAGCAGTTCTTC

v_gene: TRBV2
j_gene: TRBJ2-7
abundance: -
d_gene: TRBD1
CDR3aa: CASCPGGEASYEQYF
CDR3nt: TGTGCCAGCTGCCCAGGGGGTGAAGCCTCCTACGAGCAGTACTTC

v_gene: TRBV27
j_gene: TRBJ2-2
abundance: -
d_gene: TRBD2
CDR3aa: CASSFAASGRELFF
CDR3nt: TGTGCCAGCAGTTTCGCGGCTAGCGGGAGGGAGCTGTTTTTT

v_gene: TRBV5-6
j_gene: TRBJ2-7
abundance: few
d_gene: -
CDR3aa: CASSDRNYEQYF
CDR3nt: TGTGCCAGCAGTGACAGGAACTACGAGCAGTACTTC

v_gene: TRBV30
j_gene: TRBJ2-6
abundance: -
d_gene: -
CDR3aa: CARSASGANVLTF
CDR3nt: TGTGCCCGCTCTGCGTCTGGGGCCAACGTCCTGACTTTC

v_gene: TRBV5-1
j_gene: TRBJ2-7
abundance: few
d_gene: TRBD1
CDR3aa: CASSSAGGGYEQYF
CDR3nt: TGCGCCAGCAGCTCGGCAGGGGGTGGCTACGAGCAGTACTTC

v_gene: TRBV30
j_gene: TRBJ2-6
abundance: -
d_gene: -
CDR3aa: CAWRVSGANVLTF
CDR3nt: TGTGCCTGGCGGGTCTCTGGGGCCAACGTCCTGACTTTC

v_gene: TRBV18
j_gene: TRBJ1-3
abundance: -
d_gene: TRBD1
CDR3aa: CASTQGISGNTIYF
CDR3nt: TGTGCCAGCACACAGGGGATCTCTGGAAACACCATATATTTT

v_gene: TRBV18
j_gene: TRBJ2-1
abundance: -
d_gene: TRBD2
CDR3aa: CASSATSGRGSEQFF
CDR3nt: TGTGCCAGCTCAGCGACTAGCGGGAGGGGTAGTGAGCAGTTCTTC

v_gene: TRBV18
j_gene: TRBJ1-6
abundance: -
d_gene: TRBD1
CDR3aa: CASSPDRGDSPLHF
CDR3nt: TGTGCCAGCTCACCGGACAGGGGTGATTCACCCCTCCACTTT

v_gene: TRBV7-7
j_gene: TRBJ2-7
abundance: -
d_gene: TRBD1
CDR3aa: CASSPGQGIYEQYF
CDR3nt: TGTGCTAGCAGCCCAGGACAGGGGATTTACGAGCAGTACTTC

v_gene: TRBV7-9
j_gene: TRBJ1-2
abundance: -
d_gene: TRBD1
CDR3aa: CASSLTTGGEYGYTF
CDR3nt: TGTGCCAGCAGCTTAACGACAGGGGGAGAGTATGGCTACACCTTC

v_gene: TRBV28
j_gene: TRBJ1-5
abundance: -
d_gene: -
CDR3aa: CASSPLGGLSNQPQHF
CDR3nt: TGTGCCAGCAGCCCTTTAGGAGGGCTGAGCAATCAGCCCCAGCATTTT

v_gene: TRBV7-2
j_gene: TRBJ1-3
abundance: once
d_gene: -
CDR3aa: CASSLFMGNTIYF
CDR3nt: TGTGCCAGCAGCTTATTCATGGGAAACACCATATATTTT

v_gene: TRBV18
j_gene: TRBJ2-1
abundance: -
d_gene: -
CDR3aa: CASSGLSYNEQFF
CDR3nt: TGTGCCAGCTCAGGGCTCAGCTACAATGAGCAGTTCTTC

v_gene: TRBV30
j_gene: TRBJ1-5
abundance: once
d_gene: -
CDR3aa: CAWSVSGYSNQPQHF
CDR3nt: TGTGCCTGGAGTGTCTCCGGGTATAGCAATCAGCCCCAGCATTTT

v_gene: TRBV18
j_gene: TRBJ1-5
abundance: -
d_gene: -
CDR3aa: CASSINGMIRNQPQHF
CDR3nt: TGTGCCAGCTCAATCAACGGGATGATTCGCAATCAGCCCCAGCATTTT

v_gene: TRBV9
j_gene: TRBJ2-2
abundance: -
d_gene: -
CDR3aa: CASSVGGAGSGELFF
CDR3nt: TGTGCCAGCAGCGTAGGGGGCGCCGGGTCCGGGGAGCTGTTTTTT

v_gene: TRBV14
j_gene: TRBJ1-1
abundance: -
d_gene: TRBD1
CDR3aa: CASSQAGGQGGRGTEAFF
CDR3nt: TGTGCCAGCAGCCAAGCAGGGGGACAGGGAGGTAGAGGAACTGAAGCTTTCTTT

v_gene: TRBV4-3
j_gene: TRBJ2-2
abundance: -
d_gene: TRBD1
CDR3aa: CASSQFGQGTGELFF
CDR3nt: TGCGCCAGCAGCCAATTTGGACAGGGCACCGGGGAGCTGTTTTTT

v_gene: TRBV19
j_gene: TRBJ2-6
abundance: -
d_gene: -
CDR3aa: CASSRQGPGANVLTF
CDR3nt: TGTGCCAGTAGTAGGCAGGGGCCTGGGGCCAACGTCCTGACTTTC

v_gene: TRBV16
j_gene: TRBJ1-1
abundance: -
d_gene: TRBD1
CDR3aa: CASSQTGGGTEAFF
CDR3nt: TGTGCCAGCAGCCAAACAGGGGGGGGCACTGAAGCTTTCTTT

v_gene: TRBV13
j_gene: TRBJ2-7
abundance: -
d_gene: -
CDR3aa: CASKWQGSDEQYF
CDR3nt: TGTGCCAGCAAGTGGCAGGGATCGGACGAGCAGTACTTC

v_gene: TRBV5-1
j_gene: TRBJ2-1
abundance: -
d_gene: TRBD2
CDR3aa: CASSLQLASNNEQFF
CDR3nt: TGCGCCAGCAGCTTACAACTAGCGTCTAACAATGAGCAGTTCTTC

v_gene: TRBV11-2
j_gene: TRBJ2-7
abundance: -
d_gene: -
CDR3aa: CASSLEWAATYEQYF
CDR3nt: TGTGCCAGCAGCTTAGAGTGGGCAGCTACCTACGAGCAGTACTTC

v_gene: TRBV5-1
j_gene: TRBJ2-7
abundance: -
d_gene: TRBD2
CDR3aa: CASSLGLAGVTSYEQYF
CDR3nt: TGCGCCAGCAGCTTGGGACTAGCGGGAGTCACCTCCTACGAGCAGTACTTC